The 7 T cell receptor beta chains in this list originate from one sample, sequenced in a study of blood T cell repertoires in COVID-19. This table comes from immunoSEQ multiplex PCR, and its TCRdb copy is limited to in-frame clones, with some not included. The profile shows 65,000 to 90,000 clones, approximately 88% of them singletons. What was sequenced was peripheral blood. Receptors originate from a man under 40 with acute or convalescent COVID-19.

The chain uses TRBV7-2 and TRBJ2-2; D uncertain. V shed 2 bases and J shed 5 bases, with 12 bases lying between them. The CDR3 spans 15 residues. Germline assignment: CDR1 SGHTA and CDR2 FQGNSA. This CDR3 reads CASSLLEQTTGELFF. The CDR3 DNA reads TGTGCCAGCAGCTTATTGGAACAGACAACCGGGGAGCTGTTTTTT.

This chain connects TRBV6-5 to TRBJ2-1; 7 bases agree with TRBD1. This CDR3 contains 13 residues. The ends lost 5 bases at V and 9 bases at J; junction bases unmatched: 7. In germline, CDR1 is MNHEY, CDR2 SVGAGI. In DNA, the CDR3 is TGTGCCAGCAGTCTCGACAGGGCGGGTGAGCAGTTCTTC. It encodes CASSLDRAGEQFF.

The chain uses TRBV2 and TRBJ1-5; maybe TRBD1 (5 bases). The germline V and J ends were trimmed by 7 bases and 5 bases, with 12 bases remaining between them. The germline V gene has CDR1 SNHLY and CDR2 FYNNEI. The CDR3 totals 13 residues. The CDR3 is CASKGLGDQPQHF. The CDR3, as DNA: TGTGCCAGCAAAGGGCTAGGGGATCAGCCCCAGCATTTT.

The genes are TRBV30 and TRBJ2-7, with a tentative D call TRBD2 (5 bases). Trimming took off 4 bases at V and 3 bases at J, with 13 bases between the two ends. CDR1 GTSNPN and CDR2 SVGIG come from the germline V gene (reference sequence). The CDR3 runs 13 residues. In DNA, the CDR3 is TGTGCCTGGACTAGCTTAGCTGTCTACGAGCAGTACTTC. Its translation is CAWTSLAVYEQYF. The full variable domain, rest sourced from reference TRBV30 and TRBJ2-7, is SQTIHQWPATLVQPVGSPLSLECTVEGTSNPNLYWYRQAAGRGLQLLFYSVGIGQISSEVPQNLSASRPQDRQFILSSKKLLLSDSGFYLCAWTSLAVYEQYFGPGTRLTVT.

V and J are TRBV19 and TRBJ2-2, with 15 nucleotides matching TRBD2. CDR3 length: 17 residues. Germline V lookup: CDR1 LNHDA, CDR2 SQIVND (reference sequence). V trimming: 7 bases; J trimming: 4 bases; junction bases outside the gene matches: 7. CDR3 sequence reads: CASIGTSGRSATGELFF. DNA of the CDR3: TGTGCCAGTATCGGGACTAGCGGGAGGTCGGCCACCGGGGAGCTGTTTTTT.

This clone is a singleton in its sample. The DNA of the CDR3 is TGTGCCACCAGTGACCCCGGGGTCCATGGGACCGGGGAGCTGTTTTTT. It specifies CATSDPGVHGTGELFF. The chain is built from TRBV24-1 and TRBJ2-2; maybe TRBD2 (5 bases). Trimming pared 4 bases from V and 5 bases from J, leaving 16 bases between. The CDR3 contains 16 residues. CDR1 and CDR2 (germline): KGHDR, SFDVKD.

This chain joins TRBV19 and TRBJ2-1, with TRBD2 identical over 12 bases. Trimming at V came to 3 bases and at J to 2 bases, leaving 5 bases not matched to a gene. There are 17 residues in the CDR3. Germline lookup yields CDR1 LNHDA and CDR2 SQIVND (reference sequence). CDR3 bases: TGTGCCAGTAGTATCGGACTAGCGGGAATGGCCTACAATGAGCAGTTCTTC. Protein sequence: CASSIGLAGMAYNEQFF.